The next 31 T cell receptor beta chains were all read from a single sample in a study of breast tumors, draining lymph nodes, adjacent tissues. Each CDR3 protein is one row after TCRdb ran MiXCR on the multiplex PCR reads. The sample gives tens of thousands of distinct CDR3 sequences, around 45% of which show up once; over 9.5% is in the top ten. The sample was breast tumor tissue. These receptors were collected from a female donor with breast cancer. Some clones in this sample may be carry-over from other donors' samples.

In the case of this clonotype: A junction boundary mismatches the germline segment, possibly from a read error. The chain has TRBV5-1 and TRBJ1-4; 8 bases fit TRBD1. This CDR3 is 15 amino acids long. Germline CDR1 and CDR2: SGHRS and YFSETQ. CDR3 bases: TGTGCCAGCAGCGAGCAGGGGGCCACTAATGAAAAACTGTTTTTT. Encoded protein: CASSEQGATNEKLFF.

DNA for the CDR3: TGCAGCGTGTCATCGAGCGGGACCAATGAGCAGTTCTTC. The encoded protein is CSVSSSGTNEQFF. This chain joins TRBV29-1 and TRBJ2-1, with 7 bases matching TRBD2. The CDR3 contains 13 residues. V trimming: 6 bases; J trimming: 6 bases; junction bases outside the gene matches: 8. Germline values: CDR1 SQVTM, CDR2 ANQGSEA.

This clonotype was counted at least ten times. This chain connects TRBV20-1 to TRBJ2-1, with a possible D match to TRBD2 (6 bases). The CDR3 consists of 12 residues. The V gene lost 7 bases and the J gene lost 7 bases, with 14 bases spanning the gap. Germline CDR1 reads DFQATT; CDR2 reads SNEGSKA (reference sequence). CDR3 DNA sequence: TGCAGTGTCTCGACTAGTCTGAATGAGCAGTTCTTC. It codes for CSVSTSLNEQFF.

This clonotype was seen ten or more times. The chain has TRBV27 and TRBJ2-1, with 7 bases identical to TRBD2. The CDR3 is 15 residues long. V lost 6 bases and J lost 8; bases outside the gene matches: 13. Germline V gives CDR1 MNHEY, CDR2 SMNVEV (reference sequence). CDR3 loop: CASSESGAQFDEQFF. The CDR3 bases are TGTGCCAGCAGCGAAAGCGGGGCCCAGTTTGATGAGCAGTTCTTC.

The table lists this clonotype with many counts. The V gene is TRBV7-2, the J gene TRBJ2-1, with D possibly matching TRBD2 (6 bases). Germline-derived CDR1 and CDR2 are SGHTA and FQGNSA. The CDR3 is made up of 15 amino acids. V gave up 3 bases and J gave up 10 bases, with 19 bases separating them. This chain's CDR3 is CASSFGTFGVAEQFF. DNA of the CDR3: TGTGCCAGCAGCTTCGGGACTTTTGGGGTCGCGGAGCAGTTCTTC.

The rearrangement uses TRBV7-2 and TRBJ2-3, with 10 bases fitting TRBD1. Germline CDR1 is SGHTA and CDR2 is FQGNSA. There are 18 residues in the CDR3. Trimming at V came to 0 bases and at J to 0 bases, leaving 6 bases not matched to a gene. The CDR3 DNA is TGTGCCAGCAGCTTAGCCCCCGGGACAGGGGTGAGCACAGATACGCAGTATTTT. Residues: CASSLAPGTGVSTDTQYF. Full variable domain (missing parts from reference TRBV7-2 and TRBJ2-3): GAGVSQSPSNKVTEKGKDVELRCDPISGHTALYWYRQSLGQGLEFLIYFQGNSAPDKSGLPSDRFSAERTGGSVSTLTIQRTQQEDSAVYLCASSLAPGTGVSTDTQYFGPGTRLTVL.

Of note for this clonotype: One junction end does not reproduce the germline sequence, and a read error may be involved. The chain employs TRBV15 and TRBJ1-6, with D possibly matching TRBD1 (5 bases). Germline values: CDR1 LNHNV, CDR2 YYDKDF (reference sequence). This CDR3 contains 13 residues. In DNA form, the CDR3 reads TGTGCCACCAGCCCGGGGCCCCAGACCCCCCCCCACTTT. Protein product: CATSPGPQTPPHF.

This chain connects TRBV29-1 to TRBJ2-2, with D uncertain. The V gene's germline CDR1 is SQVTM and CDR2 ANQGSEA. The V end lost 1 base, the J end lost 6 bases, and 3 bases lay between the germline ends. The CDR3 runs to 11 residues. CDR3 coding DNA: TGCAGCGTTGAAGCCGCCGGGGAGCTGTTTTTT. This encodes CSVEAAGELFF.

This clonotype was seen once. The CDR3: CASSVDTSSYNEQFF. CDR3 in DNA: TGTGCCAGCAGCGTAGATACTAGCTCCTACAATGAGCAGTTCTTC. The chain is built from TRBV9 and TRBJ2-1; maybe TRBD2 (5 bases). This CDR3 is built from 15 residues. Trimming shortened V by 0 bases and J by 0 bases, and 7 bases separated the two germline ends. Germline V lookup: CDR1 SGDLS, CDR2 YYNGEE.

This clonotype was picked up a small number of times. The chain employs TRBV9 and TRBJ2-7; weak D call: TRBD1 (8 bases). Germline loops: CDR1 SGDLS, CDR2 YYNGEE. The CDR3 covers 16 residues. The V gene lost 1 base and the J gene lost 1 base, with 15 bases spanning the gap. This CDR3 is CASSVTGQGGSYEQYF. The CDR3 DNA reads TGTGCCAGCAGCGTAACCGGACAGGGAGGGTCCTACGAGCAGTACTTC.

This rearrangement joins TRBV6-4 to TRBJ2-5, with TRBD2 matching over 8 bases. V lost 6 bases to trimming and J lost 5 bases; unmatched junction nucleotides: 11. This CDR3 is 15 amino acids long. Looked up from germline, CDR1 is MRHNA and CDR2 is SNTAGT. CDR3 protein: CASSLPGLGVETQYF. The CDR3 DNA reads TGTGCCAGCAGCCTCCCGGGACTAGGGGTCGAGACCCAGTACTTC.

This clonotype counts as medium-sized (0.01 to 0.1%). The chain combines TRBV20-1 with TRBJ2-5; D remains ambiguous. V lost 3 bases to trimming and J lost 5 bases, with 13 bases between them. The CDR3 has 13 amino acids. The germline V gene encodes CDR1 DFQATT and CDR2 SNEGSKA (reference sequence). CDR3 DNA: TGCAGTGCTAGCCTCCTAGTGGGTGAGACCCAGTACTTC. It encodes CSASLLVGETQYF.

The V and J genes are TRBV20-1 and TRBJ2-7; no clear D gene. Germline CDR1 reads DFQATT; CDR2 reads SNEGSKA (reference sequence). Trimming left V 1 base short and J 5 bases short, with 9 bases between. The CDR3 extends over 12 amino acids. As DNA, the CDR3 is TGCAGTGCTAGAGCAGGTGGGGACGAGCAGTACTTC. Translating gives CSARAGGDEQYF.

This clonotype was counted many times. It may be a read error: a sequence one base away is much more abundant. The genes are TRBV12-3 or TRBV12-4 and TRBJ2-7; no firm D call. Trimming removed 3 bases from V and 6 bases from J, with 9 bases in between. The CDR3 sequence is 12 residues long. The CDR3 coding sequence is TGTGCCAGCAGTTTCTCCGCTATCGAGCAGTACTTC. As protein: CASSFSAIEQYF.

V usage is TRBV29-1 and J usage is TRBJ2-7; D tentatively fits TRBD1 or TRBD2 (5 bases each). This CDR3 spans 13 amino acids. Deletions cut 7 bases from V and 2 bases from J, with 15 bases between. From germline, CDR1 is SQVTM and CDR2 ANQGSEA. The CDR3 sequence is CSGPGPPTYEQYV. The CDR3 nucleotides are TGCAGCGGCCCGGGACCCCCTACCTACGAGCAGTACGTC.

This clonotype was detected only a few times. A much larger clone differs from this one at a single base, so this may be a read error. This chain connects TRBV11-2 to TRBJ2-3; 11 bases line up with TRBD2. The CDR3 totals 16 residues. Germline lookup yields CDR1 SGHAT and CDR2 FQNNGV. Trimming removed 4 bases from V and 5 bases from J; junction bases left unmatched: 8. CDR3 bases: TGTGCCAGCAGCTCACTAGCGGGAGCGCCTGAAGATACGCAGTATTTT. It encodes CASSSLAGAPEDTQYF.

This clonotype was counted only a few times. A much larger clone lies one base from this, so it may be a read error. The rearrangement links TRBV6-1 to TRBJ2-3; D is unclear. The CDR3 is made up of 13 amino acids. The V end was cut by 9 bases, the J end by 5 bases, with 15 bases between. Germline CDR1 and CDR2: MNHNS and SASEGT. The CDR3 here is CASSPYDGDTQYF. In nucleotides, the CDR3 is TGTGCCAGTAGTCCCTACGATGGAGATACGCAGTATTTT.

This chain's CDR3 is CASSRQVGTGSPDNEQFF. The CDR3 DNA is TGTGCCAGCAGCAGACAAGTAGGGACAGGGAGCCCAGACAATGAGCAGTTCTTC. The chain joins TRBV7-2 to TRBJ2-1; 9 bases fit TRBD1. J lost 5 bases, V lost 5 bases, and 16 bases had no gene match. The germline V gene encodes CDR1 SGHTA and CDR2 FQGNSA. This CDR3 contains 18 residues.

This clonotype was detected ten times or more. V gene TRBV5-1 combines with J gene TRBJ1-4, with D possibly matching TRBD1 (5 bases). Between the trimmed V and J ends, which lost 4 bases and 5 bases, there was a span of 12 bases. Germline V gives CDR1 SGHRS, CDR2 YFSETQ. This CDR3 is 14 amino acids long. The CDR3, as DNA: TGCGCCAGCAGCGAGCAGGGCCAGAATGAAAAACTGTTTTTT. Translation: CASSEQGQNEKLFF.

In the case of this clonotype: A much larger clone lies one base from this, so it may be a read error. This chain uses TRBV28 with TRBJ1-5, with D maybe TRBD1 (5 bases). The CDR3 has 16 amino acids. Germline CDR1 and CDR2: MDHEN and SYDVKM. For the CDR3, the DNA is TGTGCCGGCAGCGTATCGGGTAGGGGCGGAAATCAGCCCCAGCATTTT. It yields the protein CAGSVSGRGGNQPQHF. The full variable domain, in which reference TRBV28 and TRBJ1-5 provide the parts outside the CDR3, is DVKVTQSSRYLVKRTGEKVFLECVQDMDHENMFWYRQDPGLGLRLIYFSYDVKMKEKGDIPEGYSVSREKKERFSLILESASTNQTSMYLCAGSVSGRGGNQPQHFGDGTRLSIL.

This clonotype was seen repeatedly, ten times or more. V and J are TRBV7-2 and TRBJ1-6; D call uncertain. CDR1 and CDR2 (germline): SGHTA, FQGNSA. With 7 bases removed from V and 7 bases from J, the gap between germline ends came to 8 bases. This CDR3 has 12 residues. The CDR3 nucleotides are TGTGCCAGCACCATCTCCAATTCACCCCTCCACTTT. Translation: CASTISNSPLHF.

DNA of the CDR3: TGCGCCAGCAGCCTGGGGACTGCAGCCGGGACAGGGATCTACGAGCAGTACTTC. This sequence encodes CASSLGTAAGTGIYEQYF. This chain uses TRBV5-1 with TRBJ2-7, with TRBD1 identical over 9 bases. Trimming at V came to 4 bases and at J to 3 bases, leaving 17 bases not matched to a gene. Germline V lookup: CDR1 SGHRS, CDR2 YFSETQ. This CDR3 has 18 amino acids.

A word on this clonotype: Because it lacks the conserved phenylalanine or tryptophan at the end, this CDR3 is likely a read error. This chain joins TRBV5-4 and TRBJ2-7; 7 positions agree with TRBD1. V lost 3 bases and J lost 3; bases outside the gene matches: 12. This CDR3 is 16 amino acids long. Germline CDR1 SGHNT, CDR2 YYREEE (reference sequence). The CDR3 DNA follows: TGTGCCAGCAGCTCAAGGGGGCCACCTGCGGTCTACGAGCAGTACCTC. Its protein is CASSSRGPPAVYEQYL.

This clonotype was counted at least ten times. V is TRBV12-3 or TRBV12-4 and J is TRBJ2-2; the match to TRBD1 covers 7 bases. The CDR3 has 15 amino acids. V dropped 6 bases and J dropped 5; count of bases not matched to a gene: 9. The CDR3: CASRHRDSVTGELFF. Written as DNA, the CDR3 is TGTGCCAGCAGACACCGGGACAGCGTAACCGGGGAGCTGTTTTTT.

This chain connects TRBV5-1 to TRBJ1-2; 8 bases fit TRBD1. The CDR3 loop spans 14 amino acids. Trimming at V came to 3 bases and at J to 2 bases, leaving 3 bases not matched to a gene. Germline V lookup: CDR1 SGHRS, CDR2 YFSETQ. CDR3 bases: TGCGCCAGCAGCTGGCAGGGGGCGAACTATGGCTACACCTTC. It encodes CASSWQGANYGYTF.

In this sample, this clonotype turned up many times. The rearrangement links TRBV5-5 to TRBJ2-3, with a possible D match to TRBD2 (5 bases). Germline V gene sequence: CDR1 SGHKS, CDR2 YYEKEE (reference sequence). Trimming took off 5 bases at V and 2 bases at J, with 9 bases between the two ends. This CDR3 comprises 13 residues. The CDR3 protein is CASSTGFTDTQYF. In DNA form, the CDR3 reads TGTGCCAGCAGTACGGGGTTCACAGATACGCAGTATTTT.

The chain combines TRBV6-5 with TRBJ1-4, with 7 bases aligning to TRBD1. This CDR3 has 15 amino acids. V was pared by 2 bases and J by 7 bases, with 7 bases of the junction left unmatched. The germline V gene encodes CDR1 MNHEY and CDR2 SVGAGI. CDR3 residues: CASSYPGQAFEKLFF. CDR3 DNA sequence: TGTGCCAGCAGTTACCCAGGACAGGCATTTGAAAAACTGTTTTTT.

This clonotype was counted many times. The chain combines TRBV20-1 with TRBJ1-5; D ambiguous. CDR1 and CDR2 (germline): DFQATT, SNEGSKA (reference sequence). This CDR3 has 14 amino acids. The V gene lost 3 bases and the J gene lost 7 bases, with 16 bases spanning the gap. CDR3 protein: CSARLGSREQPQHF. In nucleotides, the CDR3 is TGCAGTGCTAGGCTGGGATCACGCGAGCAGCCCCAGCATTTT.

This clonotype came up many times. As DNA, the CDR3 is TGCAGTGCTAGAGTAACACACCGAGCATCTGAAGCTTTCTTT. Translation: CSARVTHRASEAFF. The rearrangement links TRBV20-1 to TRBJ1-1; no clear D gene. V was trimmed by 1 base and J by 6 bases, leaving 15 bases between them. From germline, CDR1 is DFQATT and CDR2 SNEGSKA (reference sequence). CDR3 length equals 14 residues.

The chain uses TRBV29-1 and TRBJ2-3; no firm D call. Germline V gene data show CDR1 as SQVTM and CDR2 as ANQGSEA. The CDR3 contains 12 residues. Trimming cost V 4 bases and J 2 bases, with 7 bases left between them. Here the CDR3 DNA reads TGCAGCGTTGCAATTGACACAGATACGCAGTATTTT. It codes for CSVAIDTDTQYF.

This clonotype showed up many times. The chain uses TRBV20-1 and TRBJ2-7; D is perhaps TRBD1 (5 bases). This CDR3 is built from 11 residues. V lost 7 bases and J 2 bases, leaving 9 bases between the germline ends. The germline V gene has CDR1 DFQATT and CDR2 SNEGSKA (reference sequence). The CDR3 sequence is CSVGVAYEQYF. The DNA of the CDR3 is TGCAGTGTAGGGGTGGCCTACGAGCAGTACTTC.